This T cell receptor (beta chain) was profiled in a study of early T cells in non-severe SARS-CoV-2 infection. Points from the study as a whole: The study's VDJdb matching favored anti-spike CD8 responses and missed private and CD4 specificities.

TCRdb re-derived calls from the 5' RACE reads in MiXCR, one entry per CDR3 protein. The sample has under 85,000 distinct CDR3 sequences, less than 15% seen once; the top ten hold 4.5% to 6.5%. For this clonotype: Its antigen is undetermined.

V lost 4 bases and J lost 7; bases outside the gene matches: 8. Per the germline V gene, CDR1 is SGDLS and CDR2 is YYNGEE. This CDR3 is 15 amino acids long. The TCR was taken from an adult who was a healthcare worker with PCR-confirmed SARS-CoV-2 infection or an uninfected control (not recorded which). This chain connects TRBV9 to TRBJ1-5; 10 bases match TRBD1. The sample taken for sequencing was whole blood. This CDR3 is CASSPSPDRGQPQHF. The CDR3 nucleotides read TGTGCCAGCAGCCCTAGCCCGGACAGGGGGCAGCCCCAGCATTTT.